A single sample is the source of the 23 T cell receptor beta chains below, sequenced in a study of shared clonotypes between healthy human individuals. Repertoires were generated with immunoSEQ multiplex PCR, while TCRdb's copy carries only in-frame clones and drops some. In the table there are about 99,000 clones, approximately 44% of which are singletons. Sequencing was done on a sample of PBMCs. These receptors were obtained from a woman in her forties in good health. Some clones in this sample may be carry-over from other donors' samples.

This clone came up many times. V gene TRBV9 combines with J gene TRBJ2-3; 12 bases agree with TRBD2. Germline V lookup: CDR1 SGDLS, CDR2 YYNGEE. V shed 2 bases and J 2 bases; nucleotides not matched to a gene: 3. CDR3 length equals 16 residues. This chain's CDR3 is CASSVLAGGHTDTQYF. CDR3 sequence (DNA): TGTGCCAGCAGCGTCCTAGCGGGAGGGCACACAGATACGCAGTATTTT.

V and J are TRBV19 and TRBJ1-2; 8 bases are a match to TRBD1. V was pared by 5 bases and J by 4 bases, with 9 bases of the junction left unmatched. There are 15 residues in the CDR3. Germline V lookup: CDR1 LNHDA, CDR2 SQIVND (reference sequence). CDR3 residues: CASSVSGGDGYGYTF. The CDR3 DNA reads TGTGCCAGTAGTGTCTCAGGGGGCGACGGCTATGGCTACACCTTC.

This clone occurred once. The chain links TRBV6-1 to TRBJ1-5; TRBD1 matches at 7 bases. The CDR3 is 17 residues long. Germline CDR1 is MNHNS and CDR2 is SASEGT. V was pared by 4 bases and J by 3 bases, with 12 bases of the junction left unmatched. The CDR3 is CASSAQTGTGLNQPQHF. The DNA for the CDR3 is TGTGCCAGCAGTGCCCAGACAGGGACTGGACTCAATCAGCCCCAGCATTTT.

This clone was picked up a small number of times. This rearrangement joins TRBV12-2 to TRBJ2-5. TRBV12-2 is an annotated pseudogene. This CDR3 is 14 amino acids long. CDR3 sequence (DNA): TGTGCCAGCAGCTCCCGACAGGAGGGAGAGACCCAGTACTTC. Encoded protein: CASSSRQEGETQYF.

V gene TRBV30 combines with J gene TRBJ1-5; weak D call: TRBD1 (6 bases). This CDR3 comprises 12 residues. Trimming pared 4 bases from V and 6 bases from J, leaving 10 bases between. The germline CDR1 and CDR2 sequences are GTSNPN and SVGIG (reference sequence). The CDR3 DNA is TGTGCCTGGAAACAGGGTGGTCAGCCCCAGCATTTT. Translating it yields CAWKQGGQPQHF.

V is TRBV30 and J is TRBJ2-7; TRBD1 aligns across 7 bases. The germline CDR1 and CDR2 sequences are GTSNPN and SVGIG (reference sequence). Losses at the gene ends were 7 bases for V and 7 bases for J; bases not matched to a gene: 16. This CDR3 is 14 amino acids long. The CDR3 DNA reads as TGTGCCTTCTCCCCAAAGGGGGCGCCCGGTGAGCAGTACTTC. It codes for CAFSPKGAPGEQYF.

The chain employs TRBV4-1 and TRBJ2-1; no reliable D call. Germline CDR1 and CDR2: MGHRA and YSYEKL. Trimming took 0 bases from V and 9 from J, leaving 9 bases between them. The CDR3 covers 13 residues. The CDR3 nucleotides read TGCGCCAGCAGCCAAGAAGGGCTACGTGAGCAGTTCTTC. The encoded protein is CASSQEGLREQFF.

This clone came up many times. The V call is TRBV15, the J call TRBJ1-4, with 9 bases matching TRBD1. CDR3 length: 15 amino acids. Germline values: CDR1 LNHNV, CDR2 YYDKDF (reference sequence). J gave up 7 bases and V 4 bases, and 7 bases lay outside the gene matches. CDR3 residues: CATSTLQGASEKLFF. CDR3 sequence (DNA): TGTGCCACCAGCACCCTACAGGGGGCAAGTGAAAAACTGTTTTTT.

This clone has at least ten counts. The chain links TRBV6-1 to TRBJ1-1, with unresolved D. Germline CDR1 and CDR2: MNHNS and SASEGT. V gave up 8 bases and J gave up 5 bases, with 15 bases separating them. The CDR3 spans 13 residues. DNA for the CDR3: TGTGCCAGCTCCCTTAACTTATTGACTGAAGCTTTCTTT. It codes for CASSLNLLTEAFF.

This chain links TRBV28 with TRBJ1-2, with 10 bases matching TRBD1. The junction had 1 base not matched to a gene; V was cut back by 5 bases and J by 7 bases. In germline, CDR1 is MDHEN, CDR2 SYDVKM. This CDR3 contains 12 residues. The CDR3 here is CASSGTGVGYTF. In DNA, the CDR3 is TGTGCCAGCAGTGGGACAGGGGTTGGCTACACCTTC.

This chain joins TRBV7-3 and TRBJ2-5, with 13 bases that match TRBD2. This CDR3 comprises 15 residues. Unmatched junction bases numbered 4, after V lost 5 bases and J lost 4 bases. CDR1 and CDR2 (germline): SGHTA, FQGTGA. The chain's CDR3 is CASSPGLAGLETQYF. CDR3 DNA sequence: TGTGCCAGCAGCCCGGGACTAGCGGGACTAGAGACCCAGTACTTC. Variable domain in full (rest from reference TRBV7-3 and TRBJ2-5): GAGVSQTPSNKVTEKGKYVELRCDPISGHTALYWYRQSLGQGPEFLIYFQGTGAADDSGLPNDRFFAVRPEGSVSTLKIQRTERGDSAVYLCASSPGLAGLETQYFGPGTRLLVL.

In its sample, this clone was seen many times. The chain uses TRBV5-1 and TRBJ2-6; no clear D gene. Germline V gene lookup returns CDR1 SGHRS and CDR2 YFSETQ. V was shortened by 9 bases and J by 1 base, with 11 bases between the two germline ends. The CDR3 runs to 14 residues. The CDR3 loop reads CATTERSGANVLTF. The CDR3 nucleotides read TGCGCCACCACTGAGAGGTCTGGGGCCAACGTCCTGACTTTC. Filled out from reference TRBV5-1 and TRBJ2-6, the complete variable domain reads KAGVTQTPRYLIKTRGQQVTLSCSPISGHRSVSWYQQTPGQGLQFLFEYFSETQRNKGNFPGRFSGRQFSNSRSEMNVSTLELGDSALYLCATTERSGANVLTFGAGSRLTVL.

DNA of the CDR3: TGCAGCGTCCTAGATGGAGAGCAGTACTTC. Translating gives CSVLDGEQYF. The chain recombines TRBV29-1 with TRBJ2-5; D remains ambiguous. The V end was cut by 6 bases, the J end by 11 bases, with 13 bases between. The length of the CDR3 is 10 residues. Germline V gives CDR1 SQVTM, CDR2 ANQGSEA.

This clone was seen ten or more times. The chain combines TRBV5-6 with TRBJ1-5; TRBD1 is a possible D gene (5 bases). Germline-derived CDR1 and CDR2 are SGHDT and YYEEEE. The CDR3 covers 16 residues. With 0 bases removed from V and 3 bases from J, the gap between germline ends came to 13 bases. CDR3 nucleotides: TGTGCCAGCAGCTTGGATGGGGGATCGATCAATCAGCCCCAGCATTTT. Amino acid sequence: CASSLDGGSINQPQHF.

This chain uses TRBV14 with TRBJ2-1, with TRBD2 identical over 14 bases. This CDR3 has 16 amino acids. From germline, CDR1 is SGHDN and CDR2 FVKESK. The J segment lost 8 bases and the V segment lost 4 bases, leaving 7 bases of the junction unmatched. As DNA, the CDR3 is TGTGCCAGCAGCCCGAGACTAGCGGGAGGGCCACATGAGCAGTTCTTC. It specifies CASSPRLAGGPHEQFF.

For this clone: This sequence may be a read error, since a much larger clone differs from it by one base. The J gene is TRBJ2-5, the V gene TRBV27; D not certain. CDR1 and CDR2 (germline): MNHEY, SMNVEV (reference sequence). The CDR3 spans 13 residues. Trimming removed 5 bases at V and 1 base at J, with 8 bases between. The CDR3: CASSPRCQETQYF. The CDR3 bases are TGTGCCAGCAGTCCCAGATGCCAAGAGACCCAGTACTTC.

This rearrangement joins TRBV9 to TRBJ2-2, with 8 positions matching TRBD1. CDR1 and CDR2 from the germline V gene are SGDLS and YYNGEE. The CDR3 consists of 15 residues. The ends lost 6 bases at V and 0 bases at J; junction bases unmatched: 4. CDR3 sequence (DNA): TGTGCCAGCACGGAGACAGGGGCGAACACCGGGGAGCTGTTTTTT. Residues: CASTETGANTGELFF.

On this clone: With a far larger clone one base away, a read error is the likely cause. This chain links TRBV15 with TRBJ2-1; D could derive from TRBD1 or TRBD2 (5 bases each). The CDR3 is 13 amino acids. Germline V gene lookup returns CDR1 LNHNV and CDR2 YYDKDF (reference sequence). CDR3 sequence reads: CATSSDRGHPGLF. CDR3 sequence (DNA): TGTGCCACCAGCAGCGATCGCGGGCACCCGGGGCTCTTC.

V is TRBV5-1 and J is TRBJ1-4; 9 nucleotides agree with TRBD1. Germline V lookup: CDR1 SGHRS, CDR2 YFSETQ. CDR3 length: 15 amino acids. V lost 4 bases and J lost 6; bases outside the gene matches: 7. The CDR3: CASSTPDRGDEKLFF. The CDR3 DNA reads TGCGCCAGCAGCACCCCGGACAGGGGAGATGAAAAACTGTTTTTT.

This clone was detected ten times or more. CDR3 protein: CASRTSGEETQYF. CDR3 coding DNA: TGCGCCAGCAGGACTAGCGGGGAAGAGACCCAGTACTTC. The gene calls are TRBV10-2 and TRBJ2-5; 11 nucleotides line up with TRBD2. Germline V CDR1 and CDR2: WSHSY, SAAADI. V dropped 6 bases and J dropped 3; count of bases not matched to a gene: 0. The CDR3 is 13 residues long.

This clone was counted only a few times. The chain carries TRBV6-5 and TRBJ1-5; unclear D gene. CDR1 MNHEY and CDR2 SVGAGI come from the germline V gene. V was trimmed by 4 bases and J by 7 bases, leaving 5 bases between them. There are 11 residues in the CDR3. CDR3 nucleotides: TGTGCCAGCAGTTCGGAGCAGCCCCAGCATTTT. This codes for CASSSEQPQHF.

The chain couples TRBV15 to TRBJ1-2, with D tentatively TRBD1 (5 bases). Between the trimmed V and J ends, which lost 3 bases and 8 bases, there was a span of 13 bases. The CDR3 loop spans 13 amino acids. Germline loops: CDR1 LNHNV, CDR2 YYDKDF (reference sequence). CDR3 in amino acids: CATSRLTDRGYTF. CDR3 coding DNA: TGTGCCACCAGCAGGCTGACAGACCGCGGCTACACCTTC.

This clone has more than one count but fewer than ten. This chain links TRBV5-1 with TRBJ2-5; TRBD2 agrees at 10 bases. Per germline, CDR1 SGHRS and CDR2 YFSETQ. V lost 4 bases to trimming and J lost 3 bases; unmatched junction nucleotides: 6. The CDR3 contains 15 residues. The CDR3 spells CASSRSGRAEETQYF. CDR3 coding DNA: TGCGCCAGCAGCAGGAGCGGGAGGGCTGAAGAGACCCAGTACTTC.